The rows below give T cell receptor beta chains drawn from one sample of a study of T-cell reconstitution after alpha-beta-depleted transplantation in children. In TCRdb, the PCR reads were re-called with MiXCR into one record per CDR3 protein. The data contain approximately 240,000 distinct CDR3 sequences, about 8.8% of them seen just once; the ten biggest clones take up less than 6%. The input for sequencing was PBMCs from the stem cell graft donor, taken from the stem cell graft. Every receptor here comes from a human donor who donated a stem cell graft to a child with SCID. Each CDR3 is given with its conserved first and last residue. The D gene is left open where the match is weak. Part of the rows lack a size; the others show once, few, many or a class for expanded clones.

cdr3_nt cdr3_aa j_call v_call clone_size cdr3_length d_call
TGTGCCAGCCAGAGGACAGGATTTTTCTACGAGCAGTACTTC CASQRTGFFYEQYF TRBJ2-7 TRBV6-5 . 14 TRBD1
TGTGCCAGCAGCCCCGAGACAGGGTCGTGGGCTGAAGCTTTCTTT CASSPETGSWAEAFF TRBJ1-1 TRBV7-2 many 15 TRBD1
TGCGCCAGCAGCTCGTCGGGGACGCAGACCTACAATGAGCAGTTCTTC CASSSSGTQTYNEQFF TRBJ2-1 TRBV5-1 many 16 .
TGCAGTGCCACTGGACCCGATCCCGAAGCTTTCTTT CSATGPDPEAFF TRBJ1-1 TRBV20-1 many 12 .
TGTGCCACCTGCCAAGATAAAGCGGGGGGGCACGTTTCCTACGAGCAGTACTTC CATCQDKAGGHVSYEQYF TRBJ2-7 TRBV3-1 . 18 TRBD2
TGTGCCAGCAGCAATGCGGCAGGGGGCCTCTATGGCTACACCTTC CASSNAAGGLYGYTF TRBJ1-2 TRBV12-3/TRBV12-4 many 15 TRBD1
TGCAGTGCTACTGGGACAGGGAGTTTATGGGCCGGGGAGCTGTTTTTT CSATGTGSLWAGELFF TRBJ2-2 TRBV20-1 many 16 TRBD1
TGCGCCAGCAGCTTGGATTCAGGGTCAGATACGCAGTATTTT CASSLDSGSDTQYF TRBJ2-3 TRBV5-1 many 14 .
TGTGCCAGCAGCCATAATACATTGCGCCCTGGAAACACCATATATTTT CASSHNTLRPGNTIYF TRBJ1-3 TRBV3-1 many 16 .
TGCAGTGCTAGAGATGGGGTGAACGGGGAGCTGTTTTTT CSARDGVNGELFF TRBJ2-2 TRBV20-1 . 13 .
TGTGCCAGCAGTGAGGGCCCAGGAGACACCGGGGAGCTGTTTTTT CASSEGPGDTGELFF TRBJ2-2 TRBV28 . 15 .
TGCAGCGCAGGGGGAGAGACCCAGTACTTC CSAGGETQYF TRBJ2-5 TRBV29-1 many 10 TRBD1
TGTGCCAGCTCCTATTACCCTGAGCGCGGGGGAGAGTCAGATACGCAGTATTTT CASSYYPERGGESDTQYF TRBJ2-3 TRBV18 . 18 TRBD2
TGTGCCAGCAGCCGACCACTAGCGGGGGGGTACAATGAGCAGTTCTTC CASSRPLAGGYNEQFF TRBJ2-1 TRBV12-3/TRBV12-4 many 16 TRBD2
TGCGCCAGCAGCCCGAGACTAGCGGCTTCCCACGAGCAGTACTTC CASSPRLAASHEQYF TRBJ2-7 TRBV5-1 many 15 TRBD2
TGCGCCAGCAGCTCGTCTCGGGCAGGACAAGAGACCCAGTACTTC CASSSSRAGQETQYF TRBJ2-5 TRBV5-1 many 15 .
TGTGCCAGCAGCCAAGATTCAGTCTATGGTTACACCTTC CASSQDSVYGYTF TRBJ1-2 TRBV3-1 . 13 .
TGTGATCCGGGGCCGGACACTGAAGCTTTCTTT CDPGPDTEAFF TRBJ1-1 TRBV19 many 11 .
TGTGCCAGTAGTATCCACACAGGGGCGGGACAGCCCCAGCATTTT CASSIHTGAGQPQHF TRBJ1-5 TRBV19 many 15 TRBD1
TGTGCCACCGGGACAGGGGGCAACTACAATGAGCAGTTCTTC CATGTGGNYNEQFF TRBJ2-1 TRBV6-1 many 14 TRBD1
TGTGCCAGCAGCTCAGCGGGGGGGCTAGGGGCAGATACGCAGTATTTT CASSSAGGLGADTQYF TRBJ2-3 TRBV7-3 many 16 TRBD2
TGTGCCAGCAGTTACGACAGGGGCCTAGATGAAAAACTGTTTTTT CASSYDRGLDEKLFF TRBJ1-4 TRBV6-5 many 15 TRBD1
TGTGCCAGCAGCTTGGTCGTTAGACCTAGCACAGATACGCAGTATTTT CASSLVVRPSTDTQYF TRBJ2-3 TRBV5-6 many 16 .
TGTGCCAGCAGTTTCGGGGGGACTGCCACCGGGGAGCTGTTTTTT CASSFGGTATGELFF TRBJ2-2 TRBV12-3/TRBV12-4 many 15 TRBD2
TGTGCCAGCGACTCCTCCGGGCTGGGGACTGAAGCTTTCTTT CASDSSGLGTEAFF TRBJ1-1 TRBV6-1 many 14 .
TGTGCCAGCACTCCGGGACTAGCCCTTCGCAATGAGCAGTTCTTC CASTPGLALRNEQFF TRBJ2-1 TRBV12-3/TRBV12-4 many 15 TRBD2
TGTGCCACCAGTGATTTGGGTGAGCAGTTCTTC CATSDLGEQFF TRBJ2-1 TRBV24-1 many 11 .
TGTGCCAGCAGCTTAAGGGACAGGGGTTTGAATGAGCAGTTCTTC CASSLRDRGLNEQFF TRBJ2-1 TRBV11-2 many 15 TRBD1
TGCGCCAGCAGCAGGGACGGGACAACATTGGGGACCCAGTACTTC CASSRDGTTLGTQYF TRBJ2-5 TRBV5-1 many 15 .
TGCGCCAGCAGCTTGACGGGACCCTTCTACAATGAGCAGTTCTTC CASSLTGPFYNEQFF TRBJ2-1 TRBV5-1 many 15 .
TGTGCCAGCAGCCAAGGACTAGCGGGGGGCGAGCAGTACTTC CASSQGLAGGEQYF TRBJ2-7 TRBV3-1 many 14 TRBD2
TGTGCCAGCAGCCAGGCTAGCGGGGGGTTGGGCACCGGGGAGCTGTTTTTT CASSQASGGLGTGELFF TRBJ2-2 TRBV3-1 many 17 TRBD2
TGCGCCAGCCGACTAGCGGGGGGGCCGGGGACAGATACGCAGTATTTT CASRLAGGPGTDTQYF TRBJ2-3 TRBV5-1 many 16 TRBD2
TGCGCCAGCAGCTGGGATTGGGACAGCCGAGCTTTCTTT CASSWDWDSRAFF TRBJ1-1 TRBV5-1 many 13 TRBD1
TGCGCCAGCAGCTTGGGGTATGCAAGGAGGGCCCGATCCTACGAGCAGTACTTC CASSLGYARRARSYEQYF TRBJ2-7 TRBV5-1 few 18 .
TGTGCCAGCGGCCCAGGCTTCTCCTACGAGCAGTACTTC CASGPGFSYEQYF TRBJ2-7 TRBV4-2 . 13 .
TGCAGTGCTAGAGACAGGACAGGGTACAATGAGCAGTTCTTC CSARDRTGYNEQFF TRBJ2-1 TRBV20-1 many 14 TRBD1
TGTGCCAGCAGCTTAGTCGCGGGGACAGGGGGCGCAGATACGCAGTATTTT CASSLVAGTGGADTQYF TRBJ2-3 TRBV7-3 few 17 TRBD1
TGCGCCAGCAGCTTGGCCGCCGGGGGTTCGAACTACAATGAGCAGTTCTTC CASSLAAGGSNYNEQFF TRBJ2-1 TRBV5-1 many 17 .
TGCGCCAGCAGCCGGGACAGCAATAATGAAAAACTGTTTTTT CASSRDSNNEKLFF TRBJ1-4 TRBV10-2 . 14 TRBD1
TGTGCCAGCAGCCAAAAGGGGAGCACCGGGGAGCTGTTTTTT CASSQKGSTGELFF TRBJ2-2 TRBV3-1 many 14 .
TGCGCCAGCAGCTTGGCCTGGACAGATACGCAGTATTTT CASSLAWTDTQYF TRBJ2-3 TRBV5-1 many 13 .
TGCAGTGCTAGAGATCCCCGCCGAGGACAGGGGGCGACCGGGGAGCTGTTTTTT CSARDPRRGQGATGELFF TRBJ2-2 TRBV20-1 many 18 TRBD1
TGTGCCAGCAGCCCGACGGCTAGGGATGAGCAGTTCTTC CASSPTARDEQFF TRBJ2-1 TRBV9 many 13 .
TGTGCCATCAGTGAACAGGGAGGCACTGGGGCCAACGTCCTGACTTTC CAISEQGGTGANVLTF TRBJ2-6 TRBV10-3 many 16 .
TGTGCCAGCAGCTCAACAGGGGAGGCTTTCTTT CASSSTGEAFF TRBJ1-1 TRBV7-9 . 11 TRBD1
TGCAGTGCCGCAACTGGGCTCGGACAGATTAATCAGCCCCAGCATTTT CSAATGLGQINQPQHF TRBJ1-5 TRBV20-1 many 16 .
TGTGCCAGTAGTGCCCTCCAAACTGAAGCTTTCTTT CASSALQTEAFF TRBJ1-1 TRBV19 many 12 .
TGCGCCAGCAGCTTGGATGGCCCGAACACTGAAGCTTTCTTT CASSLDGPNTEAFF TRBJ1-1 TRBV5-1 many 14 .
TGCGCCAGCAGCTTGGAAGACCCTGACTACAATGAGCAGTTCTTC CASSLEDPDYNEQFF TRBJ2-1 TRBV5-1 many 15 .
TGCGCCAGCAGCTTTGGGACAGGGGGCGCCGGCCGGCGGACGGACATTCAGTACTTC CASSFGTGGAGRRTDIQYF TRBJ2-4 TRBV5-1 many 19 TRBD1
TGTGCCAGCAGCTCTGGGACAGCCCGGGGCTACACCTTC CASSSGTARGYTF TRBJ1-2 TRBV7-9 many 13 TRBD1
TGCAGTGCCAAAACAGGGGGCGCGGACGGGGAGCTGTTTTTT CSAKTGGADGELFF TRBJ2-2 TRBV20-1 . 14 TRBD1
TGTGCCAGCAGGTCCGGGACAGACGTGGGCTACACCTTC CASRSGTDVGYTF TRBJ1-2 TRBV12-3/TRBV12-4 many 13 TRBD1